The clone carrying this T cell receptor beta chain was detected only once. Random hexamers were used to reverse transcribe roughly 0.45 to 1 ug of RNA. Each CDR3 protein gets one entry after TCRdb re-called the immunoSEQ multiplex PCR reads with MiXCR. Of approximately 120,000 distinct CDR3 sequences in the sample, around 91% were seen once. These data originate in a study of CD8 T cells in Susac syndrome. Germline V gene lookup returns CDR1 WSHSY and CDR2 SAAADI. This CDR3 contains 13 residues. J gave up 8 bases and V 8 bases, and 9 bases lay outside the gene matches. This chain links TRBV10-2 with TRBJ2-1, with 7 bases identical to TRBD2. This TCR derives from a human donor with multiple sclerosis. Sequencing input: CD8+ T cells from PBMCs. DNA of the CDR3: TGCGCCAGCTTTAGCGGGTGGGGAGATGAGCAGTTCTTC. This codes for CASFSGWGDEQFF.